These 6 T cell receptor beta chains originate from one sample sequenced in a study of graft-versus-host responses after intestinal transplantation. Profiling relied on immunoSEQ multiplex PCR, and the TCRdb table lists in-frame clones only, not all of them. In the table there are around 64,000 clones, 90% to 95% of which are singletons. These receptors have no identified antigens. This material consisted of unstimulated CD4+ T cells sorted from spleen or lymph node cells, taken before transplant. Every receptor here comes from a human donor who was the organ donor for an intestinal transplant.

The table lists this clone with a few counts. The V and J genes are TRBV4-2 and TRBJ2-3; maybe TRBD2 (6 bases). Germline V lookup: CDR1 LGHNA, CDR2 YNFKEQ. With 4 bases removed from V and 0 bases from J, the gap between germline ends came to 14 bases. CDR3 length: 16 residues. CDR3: CASSPRDSDSTDTQYF. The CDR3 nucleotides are TGTGCCAGCAGCCCCCGGGACTCCGATAGCACAGATACGCAGTATTTT.

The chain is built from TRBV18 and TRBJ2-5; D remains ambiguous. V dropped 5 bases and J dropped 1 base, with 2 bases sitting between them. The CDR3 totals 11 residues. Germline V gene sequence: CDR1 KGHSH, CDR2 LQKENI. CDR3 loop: CASSFQETQYF. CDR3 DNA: TGTGCCAGCTCATTCCAAGAGACCCAGTACTTC.

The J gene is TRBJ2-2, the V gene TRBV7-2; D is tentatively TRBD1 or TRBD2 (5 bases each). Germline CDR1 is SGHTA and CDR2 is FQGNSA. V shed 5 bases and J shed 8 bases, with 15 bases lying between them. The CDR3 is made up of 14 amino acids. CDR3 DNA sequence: TGTGCCAGCAGCCCGCAGGGTGGCGGGGGGGAGCTGTTTTTT. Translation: CASSPQGGGGELFF.

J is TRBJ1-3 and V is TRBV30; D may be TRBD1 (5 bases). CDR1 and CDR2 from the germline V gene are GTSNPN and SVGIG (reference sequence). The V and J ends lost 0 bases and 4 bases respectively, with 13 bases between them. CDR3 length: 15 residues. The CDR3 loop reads CAWSVRGQAGNTIYF. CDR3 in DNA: TGTGCCTGGAGTGTCCGGGGCCAGGCCGGAAACACCATATATTTT.

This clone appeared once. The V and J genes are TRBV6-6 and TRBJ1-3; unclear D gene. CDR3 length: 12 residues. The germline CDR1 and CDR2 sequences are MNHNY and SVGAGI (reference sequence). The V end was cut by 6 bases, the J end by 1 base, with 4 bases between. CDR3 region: CASSESGNTIYF. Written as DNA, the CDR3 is TGTGCCAGCAGCGAATCTGGAAACACCATATATTTT.

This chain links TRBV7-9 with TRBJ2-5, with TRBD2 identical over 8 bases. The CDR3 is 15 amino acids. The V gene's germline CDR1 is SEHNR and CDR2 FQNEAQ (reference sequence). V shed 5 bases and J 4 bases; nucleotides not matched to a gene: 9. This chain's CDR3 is CASSDSIGGAETQYF. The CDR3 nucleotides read TGTGCCAGCAGCGACTCTATCGGGGGGGCAGAGACCCAGTACTTC.